This TCR beta chain is drawn from a study of blood T cell repertoires in COVID-19. Study overall: Spain, Italy and the United States supplied samples that represented acute and convalescent COVID-19. T cells, B-cell-depleted T cells, or PBMCs supplied cDNA or gDNA.

V gave up 3 bases and J gave up 3 bases; unmatched junction bases: 14. Germline lookup yields CDR1 MNHEY and CDR2 SVGEGT. The CDR3 is 19 amino acids. Original data processing: Estimated nucleated cell counts came from reference gene primer amplification. Data came from immunoSEQ multiplex PCR; TCRdb stores just in-frame clones and leaves some out. V, J and clone size are taken as reported in that table, and D and trimming were inferred from the DNA itself. The sample shows approximately 19,000 clones, 88% of them seen only once. The TCR sequence derives from a human donor in a cohort sampled during active COVID-19. The specimen sequenced was peripheral blood. The chain links TRBV6-2 or TRBV6-3 to TRBJ2-3; 11 nucleotides line up with TRBD2. CDR3 sequence reads: CASSYPLAGGRDTTDTQYF. The CDR3 DNA follows: TGTGCCAGCAGTTATCCGCTAGCGGGGGGCCGAGACACAACAGATACGCAGTATTTT.